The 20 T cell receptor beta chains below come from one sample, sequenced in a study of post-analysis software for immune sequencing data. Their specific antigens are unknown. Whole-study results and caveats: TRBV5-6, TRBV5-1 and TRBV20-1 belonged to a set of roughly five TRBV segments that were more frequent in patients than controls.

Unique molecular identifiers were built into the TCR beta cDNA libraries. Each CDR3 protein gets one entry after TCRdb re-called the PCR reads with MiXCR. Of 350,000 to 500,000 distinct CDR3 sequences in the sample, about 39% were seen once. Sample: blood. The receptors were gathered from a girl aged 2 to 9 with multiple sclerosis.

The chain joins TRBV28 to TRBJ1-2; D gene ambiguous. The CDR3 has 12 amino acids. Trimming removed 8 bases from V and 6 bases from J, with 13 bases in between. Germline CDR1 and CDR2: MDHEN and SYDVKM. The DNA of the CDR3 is TGTGCCAGCTCCTGGACTCCCAATGGCTACACCTTC. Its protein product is CASSWTPNGYTF.

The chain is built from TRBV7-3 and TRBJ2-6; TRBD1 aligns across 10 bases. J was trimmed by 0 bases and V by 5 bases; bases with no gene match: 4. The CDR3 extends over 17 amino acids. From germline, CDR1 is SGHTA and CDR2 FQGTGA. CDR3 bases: TGTGCCAGCAGCCCCGGGACAGGGGTCTCTGGGGCCAACGTCCTGACTTTC. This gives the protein CASSPGTGVSGANVLTF.

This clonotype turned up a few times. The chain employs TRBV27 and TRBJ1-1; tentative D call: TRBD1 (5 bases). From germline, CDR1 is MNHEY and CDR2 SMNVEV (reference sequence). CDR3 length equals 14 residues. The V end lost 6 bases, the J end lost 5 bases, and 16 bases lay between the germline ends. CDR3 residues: CASSFTTGSTEAFF. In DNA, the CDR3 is TGTGCCAGCAGCTTTACCACAGGTTCAACTGAAGCTTTCTTT.

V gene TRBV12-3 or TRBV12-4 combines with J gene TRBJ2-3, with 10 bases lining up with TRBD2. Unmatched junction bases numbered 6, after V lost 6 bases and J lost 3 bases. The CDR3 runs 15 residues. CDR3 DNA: TGTGCCAGCAGCACTCTAGCGGGAGTGACAGATACGCAGTATTTT. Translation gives CASSTLAGVTDTQYF.

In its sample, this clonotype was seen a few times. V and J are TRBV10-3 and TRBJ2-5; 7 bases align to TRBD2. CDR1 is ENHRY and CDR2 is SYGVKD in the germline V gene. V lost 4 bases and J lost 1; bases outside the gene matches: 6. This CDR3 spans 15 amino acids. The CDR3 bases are TGTGCCATCAGTGGTACCACTAGCGCCCAAGAGACCCAGTACTTC. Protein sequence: CAISGTTSAQETQYF.

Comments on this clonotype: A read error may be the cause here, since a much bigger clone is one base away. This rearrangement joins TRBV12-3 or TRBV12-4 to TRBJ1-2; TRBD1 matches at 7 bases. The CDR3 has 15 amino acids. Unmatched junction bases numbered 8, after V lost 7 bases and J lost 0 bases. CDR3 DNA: TGTGCCAGCAAGCCACAGGGGTTAGCTAACTATGGCTACACCTTC. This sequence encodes CASKPQGLANYGYTF.

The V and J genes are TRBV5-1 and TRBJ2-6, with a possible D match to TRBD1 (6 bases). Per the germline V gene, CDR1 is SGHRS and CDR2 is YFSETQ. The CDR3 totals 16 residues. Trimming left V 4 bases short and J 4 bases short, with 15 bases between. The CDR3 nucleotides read TGCGCCAGCAGCGACCTAACAGGGATAGGGGCCAACGTCCTGACTTTC. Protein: CASSDLTGIGANVLTF. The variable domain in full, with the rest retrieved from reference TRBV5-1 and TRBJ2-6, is KAGVTQTPRYLIKTRGQQVTLSCSPISGHRSVSWYQQTPGQGLQFLFEYFSETQRNKGNFPGRFSGRQFSNSRSEMNVSTLELGDSALYLCASSDLTGIGANVLTFGAGSRLTVL.

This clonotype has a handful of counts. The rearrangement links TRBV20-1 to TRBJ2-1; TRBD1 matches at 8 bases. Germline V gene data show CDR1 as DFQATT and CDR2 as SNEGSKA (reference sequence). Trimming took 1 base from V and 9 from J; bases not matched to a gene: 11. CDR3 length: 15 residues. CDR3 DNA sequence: TGCAGTGCTAGAGCTCGAGACAGGGGTTTATTTGAGCAGTTCTTC. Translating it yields CSARARDRGLFEQFF.

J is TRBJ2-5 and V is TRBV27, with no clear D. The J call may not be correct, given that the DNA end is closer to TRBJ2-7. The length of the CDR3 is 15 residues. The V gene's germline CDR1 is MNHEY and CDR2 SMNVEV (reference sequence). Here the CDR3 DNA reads TGTGCCAGCAGTTTAATCGGACCGGAACCCTACGAGCAGTACTTC. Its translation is CASSLIGPEPYEQYF.

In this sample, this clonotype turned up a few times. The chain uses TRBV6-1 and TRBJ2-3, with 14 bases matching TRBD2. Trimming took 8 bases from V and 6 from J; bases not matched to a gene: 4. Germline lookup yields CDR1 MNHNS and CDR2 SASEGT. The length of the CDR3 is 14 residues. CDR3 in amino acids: CASQGLAGVDTQYF. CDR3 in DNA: TGTGCCAGCCAGGGACTAGCGGGAGTGGATACGCAGTATTTT.

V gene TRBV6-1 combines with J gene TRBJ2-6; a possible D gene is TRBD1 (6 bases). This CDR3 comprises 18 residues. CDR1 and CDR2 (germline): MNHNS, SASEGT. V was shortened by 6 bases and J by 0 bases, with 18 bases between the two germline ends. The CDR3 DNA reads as TGTGCCAGCAGCCCCGGTACAGGGCGCTACTCTGGGGCCAACGTCCTGACTTTC. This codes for CASSPGTGRYSGANVLTF.

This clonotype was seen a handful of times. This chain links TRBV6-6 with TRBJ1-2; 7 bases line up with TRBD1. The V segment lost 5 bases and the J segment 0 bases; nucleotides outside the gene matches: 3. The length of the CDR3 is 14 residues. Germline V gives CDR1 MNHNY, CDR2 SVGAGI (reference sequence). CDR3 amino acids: CASSKQGTNYGYTF. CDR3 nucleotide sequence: TGTGCCAGCAGTAAACAGGGGACTAACTATGGCTACACCTTC.

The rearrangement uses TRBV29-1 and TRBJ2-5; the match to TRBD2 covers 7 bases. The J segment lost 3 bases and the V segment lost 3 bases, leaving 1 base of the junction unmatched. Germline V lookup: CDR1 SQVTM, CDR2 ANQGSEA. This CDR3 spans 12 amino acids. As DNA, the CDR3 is TGCAGCGTTGAGGGAGGGGAAGAGACCCAGTACTTC. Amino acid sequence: CSVEGGEETQYF.

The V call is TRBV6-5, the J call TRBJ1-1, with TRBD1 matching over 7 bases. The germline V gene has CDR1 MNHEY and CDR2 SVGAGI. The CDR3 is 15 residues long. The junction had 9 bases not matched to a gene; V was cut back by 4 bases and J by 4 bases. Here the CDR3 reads CASSSRQGGGTEAFF. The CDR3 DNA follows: TGTGCCAGCAGTTCCCGACAGGGCGGTGGCACTGAAGCTTTCTTT.

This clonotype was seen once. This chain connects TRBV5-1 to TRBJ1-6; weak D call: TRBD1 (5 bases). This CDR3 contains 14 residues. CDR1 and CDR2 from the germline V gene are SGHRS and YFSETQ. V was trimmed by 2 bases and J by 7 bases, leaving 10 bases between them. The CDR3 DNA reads TGCGCCAGCAGCTTCGTGGGGGGGAATTCACCCCTCCACTTT. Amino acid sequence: CASSFVGGNSPLHF.

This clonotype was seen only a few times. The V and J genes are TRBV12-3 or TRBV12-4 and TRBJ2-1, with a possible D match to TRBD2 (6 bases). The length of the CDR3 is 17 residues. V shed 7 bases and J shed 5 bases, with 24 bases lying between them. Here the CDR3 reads CASTIQAGMDLDNEQFF. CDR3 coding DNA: TGTGCCAGCACCATTCAGGCGGGGATGGATCTTGACAATGAGCAGTTCTTC.

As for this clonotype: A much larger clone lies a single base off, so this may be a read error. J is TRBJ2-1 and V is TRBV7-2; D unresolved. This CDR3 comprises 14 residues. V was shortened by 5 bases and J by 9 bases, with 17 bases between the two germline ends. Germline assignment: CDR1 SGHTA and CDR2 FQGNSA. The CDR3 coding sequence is TGTGCCAGCAGCCCCCTCGTTTTCGGTGCTGAGCAGTTCTTC. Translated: CASSPLVFGAEQFF. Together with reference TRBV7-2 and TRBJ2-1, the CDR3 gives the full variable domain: GAGVSQSPSNKVTEKGKDVELRCDPISGHTALYWYRQSLGQGLEFLIYFQGNSAPDKSGLPSDRFSAERTGGSVSTLTIQRTQQEDSAVYLCASSPLVFGAEQFFGPGTRLTVL.

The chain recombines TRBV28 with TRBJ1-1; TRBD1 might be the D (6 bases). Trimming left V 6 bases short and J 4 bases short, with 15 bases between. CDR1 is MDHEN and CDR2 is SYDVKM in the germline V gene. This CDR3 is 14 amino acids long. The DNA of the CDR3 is TGTGCCAGCAGAGAACAGGGTGCCGGCACTGAAGCTTTCTTT. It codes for CASREQGAGTEAFF.

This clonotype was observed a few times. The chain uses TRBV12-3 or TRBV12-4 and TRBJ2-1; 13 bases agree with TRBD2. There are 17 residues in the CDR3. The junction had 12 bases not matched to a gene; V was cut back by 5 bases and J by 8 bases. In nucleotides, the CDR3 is TGTGCCAGCAGTCCCGGACTAGCGGGAGTTGAGGAGGATGAGCAGTTCTTC. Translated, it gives CASSPGLAGVEEDEQFF.

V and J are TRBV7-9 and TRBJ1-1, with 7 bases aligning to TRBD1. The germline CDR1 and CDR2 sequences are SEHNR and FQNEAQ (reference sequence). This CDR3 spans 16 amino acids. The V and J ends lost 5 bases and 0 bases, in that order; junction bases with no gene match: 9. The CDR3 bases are TGTGCCAGCAGCGTACACAGGGGTTCCATGAACACTGAAGCTTTCTTT. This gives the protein CASSVHRGSMNTEAFF.